The sequence of this T cell receptor (beta chain) was determined in a study of blood T cell repertoires in COVID-19 (dated by TCRdb to the early 2020s). Regarding the complete study: The collaborator samples originated in the United States, Italy and Spain and spanned the acute and convalescent phases of COVID-19. The repertoires were released in a freely available public database meant as a resource for research on the immune response to SARS-CoV-2. Deeply sampled blood TCRbeta repertoires from subjects exposed to, actively infected with, or recovered from COVID-19 were included in the dataset. Samples were obtained from the ongoing ImmuneRACE study (first 160 participants) and from some 1,200 subjects provided by 6 global collaborators. The sample metadata nearly always contained a de-identified subject ID, COVID-19 status, age in years and sex. Where HLA class I and class II types were available, the types were taken from metadata supplied by the sample provider, not from assay-based typing. The material from the prospective study consisted of cDNA or gDNA derived from T cells, B-cell-depleted T cells, or PBMCs.

The germline V gene yields SQVTM for CDR1 and ANQGSEA for CDR2. The cysteine opens and the phenylalanine closes a CDR3 of 12 amino acids. Just the 36-base CDR3 DNA is kept, in frame starting at base 1. The junction shows trimming of 2 bases on V and 5 bases on J, plus 9 bases between the germline ends. A note on this clone: Its antigen is currently not known. The record has no base qualities; no much larger clone is one base away.

Collaborating institutions collected whole blood in K2EDTA tubes following their own protocols. For TCRbeta analysis, collaborator samples were shipped as frozen whole blood, as isolated PBMCs, or as DNA extracted from either sample type. Overall results and qualifications from the work: The quantity of clinical and demographic metadata differed by source and by participant and was supplied without curation.

The immunoSEQ Assay, a bias-controlled multiplex PCR, was used to amplify TCRbeta CDR3 regions from genomic DNA. Per the original workflow: Nucleated cell counts per sample were estimated from amplification of reference gene primers within the assay. To quantify the absolute abundance of each unique TCRbeta CDR3 rearrangement, sequence reads were collapsed and filtered. For each sample, productive Simpson clonality was calculated by taking the square root of Simpson's diversity index across productive rearrangements. Held by TCRdb, this immuneACCESS table contains in-frame sequences only and omits some clones. Under half of the omission traces to an unresolved V gene where checked; the cause of the rest is unknown. The V and J calls and the clone size are those of that table, but D and trimming were determined from the DNA. A total of 290,000 or so clones appear in this sample, around 87% of them only once. The ten largest clonotypes hold about 2.3% of the sample.

The receptor was isolated from a man aged 18 to 29 with active or convalescent COVID-19. The rearranged chain carries TRBV29-1 and TRBJ1-1; matching of 5 bases hints at TRBD1 as the D gene. What was sequenced was peripheral blood. CDR3 region: CSVELRATEAFF. The nucleotide sequence is given as TGCAGCGTTGAACTCAGGGCGACTGAAGCTTTCTTT.